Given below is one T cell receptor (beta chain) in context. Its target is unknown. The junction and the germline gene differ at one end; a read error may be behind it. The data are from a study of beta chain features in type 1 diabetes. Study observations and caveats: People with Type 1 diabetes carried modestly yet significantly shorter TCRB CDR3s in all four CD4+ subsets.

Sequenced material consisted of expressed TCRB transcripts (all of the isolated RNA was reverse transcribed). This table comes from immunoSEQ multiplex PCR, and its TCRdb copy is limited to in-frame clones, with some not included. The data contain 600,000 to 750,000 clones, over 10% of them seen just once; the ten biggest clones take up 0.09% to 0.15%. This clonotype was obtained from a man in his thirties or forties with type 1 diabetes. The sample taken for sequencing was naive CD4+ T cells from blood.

The CDR3 loop is CAWSGRQGQDF. The DNA of the CDR3 is TGTGCCTGGAGTGGCCGACAGGGTCAGGACTTC. The chain is built from TRBV30 and TRBJ2-5; 7 bases fit TRBD1. The CDR3 consists of 11 residues. Germline V gene sequence: CDR1 GTSNPN, CDR2 SVGIG (reference sequence).